Reported below is one T cell receptor (beta chain). TCRdb's copy holds only in-frame clones and misses some; the assay was immunoSEQ multiplex PCR. The data show under 150,000 clones, approximately 89% seen once. The data originate from a study of blood T cell repertoires in COVID-19. Study-level information: Samples taken during acute and convalescent COVID-19 were collected in the United States, Italy and Spain. In each case, the material was cDNA or gDNA derived from T cells, B-cell-depleted T cells, or PBMCs.

Trimming pared 5 bases from V and 3 bases from J, leaving 17 bases between. The germline V gene encodes CDR1 SGHTA and CDR2 FQGNSA. This CDR3 has 15 residues. Seattle patients were enrolled during active infection and followed longitudinally. The sample was peripheral blood. This chain joins TRBV7-2 and TRBJ2-7; D might be TRBD1 (6 bases). The receptor was isolated from a woman aged 55-70 years with COVID-19, enrolled during active disease. The CDR3 reads CASSLSRDTYYEQYF. The CDR3 region has the DNA TGTGCCAGCAGCCTCAGCCGGGACACCTACTACGAGCAGTACTTC.